This TCR beta chain was obtained from a study of Ad26.COV2.S vaccination and SARS-CoV-2 variants. Looking at the study overall: Intramuscular Ad26.COV2.S doses were given once or twice, 56 days apart. Findings and limits, study-wide: Participants in the vaccine arm had higher spike-specific TCR breadth; placebo recipients had lower.

Treatment described: roughly 18 received Ad26.COV2.S at low or high dose, single or two shots; several received placebo; per-sample allocation not given. All samples were drawn on day 63, counting from the first vaccine or placebo injection. An Ad26 vector expressing Wuhan-strain SARS-CoV-2 spike constituted the vaccine. Between the trimmed V and J ends, which lost 8 bases and 5 bases, there was a span of 18 bases. The CDR3 covers 14 residues. The V gene's germline CDR1 is SEHNR and CDR2 FQNEAQ (reference sequence). Clones were sequenced by immunoSEQ multiplex PCR, and TCRdb holds only the in-frame ones, with some missing. The sample has around 270,000 clones, roughly 85% seen once. This clone came up once. Its antigen is not known.

The sample consisted of peripheral blood, taken in a trial of Ad26.COV2.S vaccine versus placebo. The clonotype was recovered from a person aged 18-65 years who received the Ad26.COV2.S COVID-19 vaccine or a placebo. The rearrangement uses TRBV7-9 and TRBJ1-2; D perhaps matches TRBD1 (6 bases). Written as DNA, the CDR3 is TGTGCCAGCGCCAGTGGACAGCACCGTTATGGCTACACCTTC. It translates to CASASGQHRYGYTF.